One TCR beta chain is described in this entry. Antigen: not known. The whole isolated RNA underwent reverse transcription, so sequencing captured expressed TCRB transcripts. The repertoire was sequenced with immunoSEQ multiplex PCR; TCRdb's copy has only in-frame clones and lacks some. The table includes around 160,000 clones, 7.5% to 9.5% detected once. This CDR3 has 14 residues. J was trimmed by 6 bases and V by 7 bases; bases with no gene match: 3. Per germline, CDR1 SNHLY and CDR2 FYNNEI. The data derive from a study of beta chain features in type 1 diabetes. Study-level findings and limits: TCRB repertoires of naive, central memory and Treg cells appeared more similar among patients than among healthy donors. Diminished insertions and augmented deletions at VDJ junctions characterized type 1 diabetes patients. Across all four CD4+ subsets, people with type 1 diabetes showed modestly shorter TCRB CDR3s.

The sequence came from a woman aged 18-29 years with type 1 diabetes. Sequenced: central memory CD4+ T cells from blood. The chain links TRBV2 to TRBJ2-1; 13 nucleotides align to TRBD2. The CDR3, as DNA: TGTGCCAGCATGGGACTAGCGGGGACCAATGAGCAGTTCTTC. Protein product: CASMGLAGTNEQFF.